The 10 T cell receptor beta chains in this list originate from one sample, sequenced in a study of T-cell reconstitution after alpha-beta-depleted transplantation in children (dated by TCRdb to 2016 to 2017). The treatment or condition label, read with the paper, signifies: allogeneic hematopoietic cell transplantation with graft depleted of TCRalphabeta T cells and CD19 B cells. To prepare the library, PCR was applied. Sequencing used an Illumina HiSeq 2500. TCR libraries were prepared with molecular barcoding, using unique molecular identifiers to normalize TCRbeta repertoire quantification. Through fastp at Q25 and MiXCR, TCRdb rebuilt clones from the public reads, retaining in-frame beta chains. Under each unique CDR3 protein, matching rows form one entry showing the most common genes and DNA. For this sample there are about 870,000 distinct CDR3 sequences; 16% appear just once. The top ten clonotypes cover around 5.3% of the sample.

The source material was PBMCs, mostly from graft donor cells, sampled 360 days after TCRalphabeta/CD19-depleted stem cell transplant. These receptor sequences come from a male patient younger than 18 who had a stem cell transplant for acute lymphoblastic leukemia, so the T cells may come from the graft donor.

This clonotype was recorded at least ten times. This sequence joins TRBV9 and TRBJ2-7; the D gene is possibly TRBD2 (6 bases). The CDR3 contains 15 residues. Trimming shortened V by 2 bases and J by 2 bases, and 14 bases separated the two germline ends. Germline V CDR1 and CDR2: SGDLS, YYNGEE. Here the CDR3 reads CASSVGASDTYEQYF. CDR3 bases: TGTGCCAGCAGCGTCGGGGCTAGCGACACCTACGAGCAGTACTTC. Complete variable domain (other parts from reference TRBV9 and TRBJ2-7): DSGVTQTPKHLITATGQRVTLRCSPRSGDLSVYWYQQSLDQGLQFLIQYYNGEERAKGNILERFSAQQFPDLHSELNLSSLELGDSALYFCASSVGASDTYEQYFGPGTRLTVT.

The chain is built from TRBV2 and TRBJ2-5, with D possibly matching TRBD2 (7 bases). Germline V lookup: CDR1 SNHLY, CDR2 FYNNEI. CDR3 size: 15 residues. V was shortened by 3 bases and J by 7 bases, with 18 bases between the two germline ends. The CDR3 region is CASSDQGTIIGTQYF. The CDR3 DNA is TGTGCCAGCAGTGACCAGGGGACTATTATTGGGACCCAGTACTTC.

The chain joins TRBV5-1 to TRBJ2-2; D remains ambiguous. Germline CDR1 is SGHRS and CDR2 is YFSETQ. The CDR3 contains 16 residues. The V end was cut by 1 base, the J end by 0 bases, with 10 bases between. This CDR3 reads CASSLWATANTGELFF. Here the CDR3 DNA reads TGCGCCAGCAGCTTGTGGGCGACCGCGAACACCGGGGAGCTGTTTTTT.

In this sample, this clonotype turned up many times. This chain connects TRBV27 to TRBJ1-1; D remains unclear. There are 16 residues in the CDR3. Deletions cut 5 bases from V and 3 bases from J, with 19 bases between. Per the germline V gene, CDR1 is MNHEY and CDR2 is SMNVEV (reference sequence). The CDR3 region has the DNA TGTGCCAGCAGTCCCATTAGACATGAGGACTACACTGAAGCTTTCTTT. Translation gives CASSPIRHEDYTEAFF.

The chain combines TRBV7-3 with TRBJ2-3; the D is unclear. This CDR3 has 14 residues. V lost 6 bases to trimming and J lost 1 base, with 11 bases between them. CDR1 SGHTA and CDR2 FQGTGA come from the germline V gene. CDR3 in amino acids: CASSPSPRTDTQYF. CDR3 DNA sequence: TGTGCCAGCAGTCCATCCCCTCGCACAGATACGCAGTATTTT.

Many counts were recorded for this clonotype. The V and J genes are TRBV12-3 or TRBV12-4 and TRBJ2-7; D gene unclear. The V gene lost 7 bases and the J gene lost 7 bases, with 17 bases spanning the gap. The CDR3 is made up of 13 amino acids. CDR3 sequence reads: CASTLDRLGEQYF. The CDR3 DNA follows: TGTGCCAGCACCCTGGACCGGCTGGGGGAGCAGTACTTC.

The chain carries TRBV12-3 or TRBV12-4 and TRBJ2-2; D is unclear. V was pared by 3 bases and J by 0 bases, with 11 bases between. This CDR3 is built from 16 residues. CDR3 sequence: CASSFWASSNTGELFF. The CDR3 DNA reads as TGTGCCAGCAGTTTCTGGGCCAGCTCGAACACCGGGGAGCTGTTTTTT.

V is TRBV6-8 and J is TRBJ2-1, with 9 nucleotides matching TRBD1. This CDR3 is built from 17 residues. Germline CDR1 and CDR2: MNHGY and SAAAGT. With 2 bases clipped from V and 0 bases from J, the junction kept 5 bases outside the gene matches. The CDR3 reads CASSYQGTGSSYNEQFF. The CDR3 DNA sequence: TGTGCCAGCAGTTACCAAGGGACAGGGAGCTCCTACAATGAGCAGTTCTTC.

This clonotype showed up just once. J is TRBJ2-1 and V is TRBV7-3, with 11 bases that match TRBD2. With V trimmed by 5 bases and J by 0 bases, 9 bases remained unmatched. The CDR3 runs 18 residues. Germline V gene sequence: CDR1 SGHTA, CDR2 FQGTGA. CDR3 DNA sequence: TGTGCCAGCAGCCAAAAGGGACTAGCGGAATTCTCCTACAATGAGCAGTTCTTC. This translates into CASSQKGLAEFSYNEQFF.

Note on this clonotype: A much larger clone sits a single nucleotide away, making a read error possible. V and J are TRBV20-1 and TRBJ2-5, with D maybe TRBD2 (6 bases). In germline, CDR1 is DFQATT, CDR2 SNEGSKA (reference sequence). The CDR3 spans 13 residues. This CDR3 reads CSAKRELTETRYF. The CDR3 region has the DNA TGCAGTGCTAAACGGGAGCTGACAGAGACCCGGTACTTC.